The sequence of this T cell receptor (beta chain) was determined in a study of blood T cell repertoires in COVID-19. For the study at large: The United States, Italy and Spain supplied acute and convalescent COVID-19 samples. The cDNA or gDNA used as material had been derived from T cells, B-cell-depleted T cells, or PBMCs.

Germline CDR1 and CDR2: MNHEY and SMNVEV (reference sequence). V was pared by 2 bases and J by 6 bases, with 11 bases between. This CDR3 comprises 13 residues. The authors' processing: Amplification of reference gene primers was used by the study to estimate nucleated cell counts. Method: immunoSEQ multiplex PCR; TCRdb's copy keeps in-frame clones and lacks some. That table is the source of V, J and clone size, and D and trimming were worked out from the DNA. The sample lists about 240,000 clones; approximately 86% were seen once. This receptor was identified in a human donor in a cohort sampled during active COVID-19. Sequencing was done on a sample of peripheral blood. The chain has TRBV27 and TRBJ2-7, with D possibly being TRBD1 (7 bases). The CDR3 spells CASSLIQGGEQYF. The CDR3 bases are TGTGCCAGCAGTTTAATTCAGGGGGGCGAGCAGTACTTC.